The sequence of this TCR beta chain was determined in a study of cytomegalovirus exposure and HLA in healthy donors. This CDR3 region has 12 residues. Germline V gene sequence: CDR1 MNHEY, CDR2 SVGAGI. Between the trimmed V and J ends, which lost 6 bases and 4 bases, there was a span of 9 bases. Primers included in the PCR were 60 Vbeta and 13 Jbeta primers. Method: immunoSEQ multiplex PCR; TCRdb's copy keeps in-frame clones and lacks some. The sample includes 130,000 or so clones, roughly 80% seen only once; the top ten take roughly 1.5%. Sequenced material: PBMCs. The rearrangement joins TRBV6-5 to TRBJ1-2; D call uncertain. The source of this sequence is a woman aged 18-29 years in good health and CMV-seronegative. The CDR3 DNA reads TGTGCCAGCAGCACCAACAGCTATGGCTACACCTTC. Its translation: CASSTNSYGYTF.